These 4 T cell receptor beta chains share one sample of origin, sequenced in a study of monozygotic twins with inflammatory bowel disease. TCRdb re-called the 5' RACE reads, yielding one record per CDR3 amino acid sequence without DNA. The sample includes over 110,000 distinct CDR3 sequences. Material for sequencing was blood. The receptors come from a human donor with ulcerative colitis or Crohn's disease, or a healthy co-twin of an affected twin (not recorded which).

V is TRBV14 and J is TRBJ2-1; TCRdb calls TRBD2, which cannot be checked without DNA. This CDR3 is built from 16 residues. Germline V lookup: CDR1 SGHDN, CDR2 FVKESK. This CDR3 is CASSQVSGGTYNEQFF.

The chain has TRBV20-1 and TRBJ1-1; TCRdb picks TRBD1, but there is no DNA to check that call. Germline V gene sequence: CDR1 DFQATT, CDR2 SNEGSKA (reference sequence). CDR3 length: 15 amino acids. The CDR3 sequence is CSARDPGQGNTEAFF.

The CDR3 sequence is CSARDLVGLDTEAFF. This chain uses TRBV20-1 with TRBJ1-1. The CDR3 is 15 residues long. Germline V gene sequence: CDR1 DFQATT, CDR2 SNEGSKA (reference sequence).

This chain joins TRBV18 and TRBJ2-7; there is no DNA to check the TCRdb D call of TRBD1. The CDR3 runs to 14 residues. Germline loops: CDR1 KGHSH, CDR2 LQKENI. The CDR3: CASSPPATGHEQYF.